This TCR beta chain is from a study of cytomegalovirus exposure and HLA in healthy donors. Primers included in the PCR were 60 Vbeta and 13 Jbeta primers. Repertoires were generated with immunoSEQ multiplex PCR, while TCRdb's copy carries only in-frame clones and drops some. The sample lists 120,000 to 150,000 clones, about 80% occurring once. This clone occurred a few times. This CDR3 contains 12 residues. V dropped 9 bases and J dropped 8; count of bases not matched to a gene: 8. CDR1 and CDR2 from the germline V gene are LNHDA and SQIVND (reference sequence). This TCR came from a male donor in good health and CMV-seropositive. The source material was PBMCs. This chain uses TRBV19 with TRBJ1-1; TRBD1 agrees at 8 bases. CDR3: CASRTGRSEAFF. CDR3 in DNA: TGTGCCAGCCGGACAGGGAGGTCCGAAGCTTTCTTT.